Following are 31 T cell receptor beta chains from one sample sequenced in a study of CD8 T cells in ankylosing spondylitis. TCRdb re-called the 5' RACE reads with MiXCR, one entry per CDR3 protein. Of 500,000 to 550,000 distinct CDR3 sequences in the sample, about 13% were seen once. General observations from the study: Seemingly characteristic of ankylosing spondylitis blood was a TCR beta motif consisting of several highly homologous variants.

Antigens for these TCRs are unknown. Sequenced material: blood, either unsorted or a sorted T cell fraction (not recorded which). These receptors originate from a male donor with ankylosing spondylitis.

The chain recombines TRBV5-1 with TRBJ2-7; 7 bases line up with TRBD1. Trimming cost V 0 bases and J 6 bases; bases outside gene matches: 6. The CDR3 covers 14 residues. Per the germline V gene, CDR1 is SGHRS and CDR2 is YFSETQ. CDR3 loop: CASSLEGTVGEQYF. As DNA, the CDR3 is TGCGCCAGCAGCTTGGAAGGGACAGTGGGCGAGCAGTACTTC.

This chain joins TRBV2 and TRBJ1-4; no clear D gene. The CDR3 is made up of 15 amino acids. Trimming removed 6 bases at V and 7 bases at J, with 18 bases between. CDR1 SNHLY and CDR2 FYNNEI come from the germline V gene. This CDR3 is CASRAGRPPAEKLFF. The CDR3 bases are TGTGCCAGCAGGGCCGGGAGGCCCCCGGCTGAAAAACTGTTTTTT.

This clonotype came up a few times. V and J are TRBV29-1 and TRBJ2-5; no definite D call. The CDR3 sequence is 11 residues long. Germline loops: CDR1 SQVTM, CDR2 ANQGSEA. The germline V and J ends were trimmed by 8 bases and 5 bases, with 12 bases remaining between them. The CDR3 DNA reads TGCAGCTCCAACTTGGCTGAGACCCAGTACTTC. Translated: CSSNLAETQYF.

This rearrangement joins TRBV20-1 to TRBJ1-5; D might be TRBD1 (6 bases). This CDR3 spans 14 amino acids. The germline gives CDR1 DFQATT, CDR2 SNEGSKA (reference sequence). With 6 bases removed from V and 0 bases from J, the gap between germline ends came to 12 bases. The CDR3 region is CSAPTGFSNQPQHF. The CDR3 DNA follows: TGCAGTGCCCCCACAGGGTTTAGCAATCAGCCCCAGCATTTT.

This clonotype was observed a few times. The V and J genes are TRBV10-3 and TRBJ2-7, with D perhaps TRBD1 (6 bases). Germline CDR1 is ENHRY and CDR2 is SYGVKD. The CDR3 covers 12 residues. With 10 bases removed from V and 6 bases from J, the gap between germline ends came to 16 bases. CDR3: CATSSGVGEQYV. In DNA form, the CDR3 reads TGTGCCACCTCCTCAGGGGTCGGCGAGCAGTACGTC.

The chain has TRBV6-2 or TRBV6-3 and TRBJ2-1; 13 bases line up with TRBD2. The V gene end was trimmed by 4 bases and the J gene end by 4 bases; junction bases not matched to a gene: 7. Germline lookup yields CDR1 MNHEY and CDR2 SVGEGT. The CDR3 is made up of 17 amino acids. The CDR3 region is CASSFRTGLAGYNEQFF. The CDR3 DNA is TGTGCCAGCAGTTTCAGAACGGGACTAGCGGGATACAATGAGCAGTTCTTC.

This clonotype turned up a few times. V usage is TRBV12-3 or TRBV12-4 and J usage is TRBJ1-2; 8 bases map to TRBD1. Trimming at V came to 3 bases and at J to 8 bases, leaving 8 bases not matched to a gene. This CDR3 region has 14 residues. This CDR3 is CASSFETGEDGYTF. As DNA, the CDR3 is TGTGCCAGCAGTTTTGAGACAGGGGAAGACGGCTACACCTTC.

This clonotype was counted between two and nine times. This rearrangement joins TRBV7-2 to TRBJ2-1; 10 positions agree with TRBD2. Germline V CDR1 and CDR2: SGHTA, FQGNSA. Trimming at V came to 0 bases and at J to 9 bases, leaving 11 bases not matched to a gene. The CDR3 length is 17 residues. CDR3 sequence: CASSLALGASGSGEQFF. CDR3 in DNA: TGTGCCAGCAGCTTAGCGCTCGGGGCTAGCGGGAGTGGTGAGCAGTTCTTC.

The genes are TRBV20-1 and TRBJ2-7; D perhaps matches TRBD2 (5 bases). There are 13 residues in the CDR3. Germline CDR1 is DFQATT and CDR2 is SNEGSKA (reference sequence). Trimming removed 5 bases from V and 0 bases from J, with 11 bases in between. CDR3 in amino acids: CSAGGLGSYEQYF. In DNA, the CDR3 is TGCAGTGCTGGAGGCCTCGGCTCCTACGAGCAGTACTTC.

There are a few counts of this clonotype. This sequence joins TRBV5-1 and TRBJ2-5; 7 bases are shared with TRBD2. CDR3 size: 17 residues. The ends lost 1 base at V and 1 base at J; junction bases unmatched: 10. CDR1 SGHRS and CDR2 YFSETQ come from the germline V gene. The CDR3 region has the DNA TGCGCCAGCAGCTTGAGGAGGGCTAGCGGCCTCCAAGAGACCCAGTACTTC. Translating gives CASSLRRASGLQETQYF.

This clonotype has just a few counts. The rearrangement joins TRBV25-1 to TRBJ2-1; D call uncertain. V lost 5 bases and J 12 bases, leaving 17 bases between the germline ends. CDR1 and CDR2 from the germline V gene are MGHDK and SYGVNS. The CDR3 is made up of 13 amino acids. The CDR3 bases are TGTGCCAGCAGTCCCTACGGCTCACCGGGGCAGTTCTTC. This gives the protein CASSPYGSPGQFF.

This clonotype occurred many times. This chain joins TRBV3-1 and TRBJ2-5; D perhaps matches TRBD1 (5 bases). V was trimmed by 2 bases and J by 2 bases, leaving 18 bases between them. The CDR3 has 17 amino acids. Germline V gives CDR1 LGHDT, CDR2 YNNKEL (reference sequence). The CDR3 sequence is CASSQNPSQGVQETQYF. The CDR3 DNA sequence: TGTGCCAGCAGCCAAAACCCCAGCCAAGGGGTACAAGAGACCCAGTACTTC.

The V call is TRBV15, the J call TRBJ1-4, with unresolved D. This CDR3 spans 13 amino acids. Per germline, CDR1 LNHNV and CDR2 YYDKDF (reference sequence). The V end lost 1 base, the J end lost 8 bases, and 8 bases lay between the germline ends. CDR3 DNA sequence: TGTGCCACCAGCAGAGTGGGCGGGGAAAAACTGTTTTTT. The encoded protein is CATSRVGGEKLFF.

V usage is TRBV6-6 and J usage is TRBJ2-7, with D tentatively TRBD1 (5 bases). Trimming stripped 2 bases from V and 5 bases from J, with 10 bases between. The CDR3 has 13 residues. CDR1 and CDR2 from the germline V gene are MNHNY and SVGAGI (reference sequence). The DNA of the CDR3 is TGTGCCAGCAGTTACGCAGGGATAGACGAGCAGTACGTC. This gives the protein CASSYAGIDEQYV.

The chain joins TRBV7-9 to TRBJ1-2, with D tentatively TRBD1 (6 bases). Germline CDR1 SEHNR, CDR2 FQNEAQ (reference sequence). V lost 11 bases, J lost 4 bases, and 11 bases lay in between. The CDR3 is 11 amino acids. The CDR3 is CAHRDGYGYTF. The CDR3 DNA reads TGTGCCCACAGGGATGGCTATGGCTACACCTTC.

This clonotype came up a few times. V gene TRBV3-1 combines with J gene TRBJ1-5, with D tentatively TRBD1 (6 bases). The CDR3 is 15 residues long. Germline V lookup: CDR1 LGHDT, CDR2 YNNKEL (reference sequence). V lost 0 bases, J lost 5 bases, and 11 bases lay in between. The CDR3 spells CASSQDPQGHQPQHF. The CDR3 DNA sequence: TGTGCCAGCAGCCAAGATCCACAGGGTCATCAGCCCCAGCATTTT.

This clonotype appeared once. The chain couples TRBV12-3 or TRBV12-4 to TRBJ1-2, with 8 bases lining up with TRBD1. Losses at the gene ends were 6 bases for V and 1 base for J; bases not matched to a gene: 4. The CDR3 sequence is 14 residues long. The CDR3 reads CASSDGQGNYGYTF. As DNA, the CDR3 is TGTGCCAGCAGCGACGGACAGGGTAACTATGGCTACACCTTC.

The rearrangement links TRBV20-1 to TRBJ2-1; D might be TRBD1 (6 bases). Germline CDR1 and CDR2: DFQATT and SNEGSKA (reference sequence). The CDR3 is 11 amino acids. The CDR3 sequence is CSGQSYNEQFF. In DNA, the CDR3 is TGCAGCGGACAGTCCTACAATGAGCAGTTCTTC.

In its sample, this clonotype was seen a few times. The chain couples TRBV2 to TRBJ2-4, with D possibly being TRBD2 (5 bases). In germline, CDR1 is SNHLY, CDR2 FYNNEI. The length of the CDR3 is 16 residues. V was pared by 8 bases and J by 0 bases, with 17 bases between. The CDR3 is CASQNGGTLAKNIQYF. The DNA of the CDR3 is TGTGCCAGCCAGAACGGAGGAACCCTAGCCAAAAACATTCAGTACTTC.

In this sample, this clonotype turned up a few times. The chain links TRBV2 to TRBJ1-1; no firm D call. The V gene lost 1 base and the J gene lost 8 bases, with 5 bases spanning the gap. This CDR3 is 11 amino acids long. The V gene's germline CDR1 is SNHLY and CDR2 FYNNEI. CDR3 bases: TGTGCCAGCAGTGAAGAAGCAGAAGCTTTCTTT. This translates into CASSEEAEAFF.

This clonotype was observed a few times. The V and J genes are TRBV11-3 and TRBJ2-5; D call uncertain. The CDR3 is 15 residues long. V lost 0 bases and J lost 2, with 10 bases in between. Germline CDR1 SGHNT, CDR2 YENEEA. The chain's CDR3 is CASSLEARKQETQYF. The DNA of the CDR3 is TGTGCCAGCAGCTTAGAAGCTAGAAAGCAAGAGACCCAGTACTTC.

The chain combines TRBV29-1 with TRBJ2-1; D uncertain. The CDR3 covers 10 residues. Germline values: CDR1 SQVTM, CDR2 ANQGSEA. Here the CDR3 reads CSGVYNEQFF. CDR3 sequence (DNA): TGCAGTGGGGTCTATAATGAGCAGTTCTTC.

This clonotype turned up a few times. V is TRBV20-1 and J is TRBJ1-6; unclear D gene. Germline V gives CDR1 DFQATT, CDR2 SNEGSKA (reference sequence). The V gene lost 0 bases and the J gene lost 2 bases, with 5 bases spanning the gap. The CDR3 is 14 amino acids. This CDR3 is CSARDSPYNSPLHF. In nucleotides, the CDR3 is TGCAGTGCTAGAGATTCCCCCTATAATTCACCCCTCCACTTT.

This clonotype turned up a few times. The chain has TRBV11-1 and TRBJ2-5; 9 nucleotides agree with TRBD1. Per germline, CDR1 SGHAT and CDR2 FQDESV (reference sequence). After removal of 2 bases from V and 5 bases from J, the junction contained 15 bases not matched to a gene. The CDR3 has 18 residues. CDR3 residues: CASSLTGTGTSPGETQYF. CDR3 nucleotide sequence: TGTGCCAGCAGCTTAACCGGGACAGGGACCTCCCCGGGTGAGACCCAGTACTTC.

V is TRBV7-2 and J is TRBJ1-5; D unresolved. The CDR3 runs 15 residues. CDR1 SGHTA and CDR2 FQGNSA come from the germline V gene. The V gene lost 0 bases and the J gene lost 0 bases, with 6 bases spanning the gap. The CDR3 sequence is CASSLAAYSNQPQHF. The CDR3 DNA follows: TGTGCCAGCAGCTTAGCGGCTTATAGCAATCAGCCCCAGCATTTT.

This clonotype came up a few times. The chain carries TRBV10-3 and TRBJ1-3; no clear D gene. Germline V CDR1 and CDR2: ENHRY, SYGVKD. Trimming removed 0 bases at V and 0 bases at J, with 6 bases between. The CDR3 loop spans 15 amino acids. CDR3 sequence (DNA): TGTGCCATCAGTGAGTCGCGCAGCTCTGGAAACACCATATATTTT. This gives the protein CAISESRSSGNTIYF.

This clonotype occurred a few times. The V call is TRBV20-1, the J call TRBJ2-1; no clear D gene. CDR1 is DFQATT and CDR2 is SNEGSKA in the germline V gene (reference sequence). This CDR3 has 12 amino acids. V gave up 5 bases and J gave up 11 bases, with 16 bases separating them. The CDR3 bases are TGCAGTGCTCGTCCGGATGCCTTTAAGCAGTTCTTC. It translates to CSARPDAFKQFF.

This chain's CDR3 is CSAGAGETQYF. As DNA, the CDR3 is TGCAGCGCAGGGGCCGGGGAGACCCAGTACTTC. The genes are TRBV20-1 and TRBJ2-5; D is possibly TRBD1 (6 bases). The CDR3 consists of 11 residues. CDR1 and CDR2 (germline): DFQATT, SNEGSKA (reference sequence).

The V call is TRBV5-1, the J call TRBJ1-2, with D perhaps TRBD1 (6 bases). Trimming took 2 bases from V and 4 from J, leaving 12 bases between them. This CDR3 contains 14 residues. Germline CDR1 is SGHRS and CDR2 is YFSETQ. The CDR3 loop reads CASSFGQTAYGYTF. The CDR3 DNA reads TGCGCCAGCAGCTTTGGACAGACCGCCTATGGCTACACCTTC.

The gene calls are TRBV20-1 and TRBJ2-7, with D perhaps matching TRBD2 (6 bases). The CDR3 covers 13 residues. V lost 3 bases and J 7 bases, leaving 16 bases between the germline ends. Germline lookup yields CDR1 DFQATT and CDR2 SNEGSKA (reference sequence). CDR3 region: CSARPGGMGEQYF. In nucleotides, the CDR3 is TGCAGTGCTAGGCCAGGCGGGATGGGGGAGCAGTACTTC.

This clonotype has just a few counts. The chain recombines TRBV4-1 with TRBJ2-2; D is possibly TRBD1 (6 bases). The CDR3 covers 14 residues. V was shortened by 5 bases and J by 4 bases, with 11 bases between the two germline ends. Germline assignment: CDR1 MGHRA and CDR2 YSYEKL. The CDR3 protein is CASSFVGGTGELFF. The CDR3 nucleotides are TGCGCCAGCAGCTTCGTAGGGGGCACCGGGGAGCTGTTTTTT.